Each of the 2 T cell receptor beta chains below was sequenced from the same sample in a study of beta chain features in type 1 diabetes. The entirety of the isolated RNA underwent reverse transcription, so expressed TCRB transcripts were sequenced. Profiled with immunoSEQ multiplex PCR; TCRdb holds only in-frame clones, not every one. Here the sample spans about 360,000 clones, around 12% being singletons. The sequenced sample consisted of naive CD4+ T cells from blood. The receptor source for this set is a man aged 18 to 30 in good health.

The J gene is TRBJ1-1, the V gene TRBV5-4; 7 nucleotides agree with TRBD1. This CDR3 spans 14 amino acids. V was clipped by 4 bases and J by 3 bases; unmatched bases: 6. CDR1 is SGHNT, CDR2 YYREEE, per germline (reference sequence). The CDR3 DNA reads TGTGCCAGCAGCCAGACAGGGAGGCACACTGAAGCTTTCTTT. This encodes CASSQTGRHTEAFF.

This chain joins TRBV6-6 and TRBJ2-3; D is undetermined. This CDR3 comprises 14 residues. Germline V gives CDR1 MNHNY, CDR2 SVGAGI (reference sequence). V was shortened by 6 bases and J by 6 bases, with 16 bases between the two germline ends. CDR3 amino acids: CASSLPPPADTQYF. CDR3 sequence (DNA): TGTGCCAGCAGCCTGCCCCCCCCTGCGGATACGCAGTATTTT.